One and the same sample provided the 12 T cell receptor beta chains below, sequenced in a study of shared clonotypes between healthy human individuals. Only in-frame clones appear in the TCRdb table, and some are missing; sequencing was by immunoSEQ multiplex PCR. The sample lists under 1,100,000 clones; 78% were seen once. The sequenced sample consisted of memory CD4+ T cells from PBMCs. Subset reported: CD45RA-negative fraction. These receptors were collected from a man aged 18-30 years in good health. Some clones in this sample may be carry-over from other donors' samples.

The CDR3 DNA reads TGTGCCAGCAGCTTAAGGGCAGGGTCGTCTTCTGGGGCCAACGTCCTGACTTTC. This encodes CASSLRAGSSSGANVLTF. This rearrangement joins TRBV7-2 to TRBJ2-6, with D possibly being TRBD1 (5 bases). Deletions cut 2 bases from V and 1 base from J, with 15 bases between. CDR3 length: 18 amino acids. Germline assignment: CDR1 SGHTA and CDR2 FQGNSA.

This clone was counted at least ten times. The chain joins TRBV2 to TRBJ1-5, with D unresolved. In germline, CDR1 is SNHLY, CDR2 FYNNEI. V gave up 3 bases and J gave up 3 bases, with 6 bases separating them. The CDR3 consists of 13 residues. The DNA for the CDR3 is TGTGCCAGCAGTGACACCAACAATCAGCCCCAGCATTTT. This translates into CASSDTNNQPQHF.

The V gene is TRBV7-3, the J gene TRBJ1-1; 8 bases align to TRBD1. This CDR3 has 13 residues. V lost 8 bases to trimming and J lost 4 bases; unmatched junction nucleotides: 6. Germline CDR1 reads SGHTA; CDR2 reads FQGTGA. CDR3 loop: CASGRTGTTEAFF. CDR3 nucleotide sequence: TGTGCCAGCGGGAGGACAGGGACCACTGAAGCTTTCTTT.

The V and J genes are TRBV30 and TRBJ1-1, with D possibly TRBD1 on 5 matching bases. Germline V lookup: CDR1 GTSNPN, CDR2 SVGIG (reference sequence). V was shortened by 8 bases and J by 5 bases, with 21 bases between the two germline ends. The CDR3 length is 14 residues. This chain's CDR3 is CAADRRQGWTEAFF. The CDR3 region has the DNA TGTGCCGCGGACCGGCGGCAGGGATGGACTGAAGCTTTCTTT.

J is TRBJ2-7 and V is TRBV10-3, with no clear D. Germline V gene lookup returns CDR1 ENHRY and CDR2 SYGVKD. This CDR3 is built from 14 residues. Deletions cut 0 bases from V and 2 bases from J, with 8 bases between. The CDR3 is CAISESISTYEQYF. In DNA, the CDR3 is TGTGCCATCAGTGAGTCTATCAGTACCTACGAGCAGTACTTC.

CDR3 in DNA: TGCGCCAGCAGCCAAGCAAAGGGATCAAATGAAAAACTGTTTTTT. Translation gives CASSQAKGSNEKLFF. The chain combines TRBV4-1 with TRBJ1-4; D remains ambiguous. Germline CDR1 reads MGHRA; CDR2 reads YSYEKL. There are 15 residues in the CDR3. The V gene lost 1 base and the J gene lost 5 bases, with 11 bases spanning the gap.

This clone was recorded only once. The chain is built from TRBV5-1 and TRBJ2-7; the match to TRBD2 covers 12 bases. Germline CDR1 reads SGHRS; CDR2 reads YFSETQ. The CDR3 consists of 15 residues. Trimming took 4 bases from V and 1 from J; bases not matched to a gene: 3. The CDR3 region has the DNA TGCGCCAGCAGCATGACTAGCGGGAGTTCCTACGAGCAGTACTTC. Translation gives CASSMTSGSSYEQYF.

This clone was detected once. The chain couples TRBV5-1 to TRBJ1-4, with 7 bases fitting TRBD1. The CDR3 spans 17 residues. The ends lost 4 bases at V and 8 bases at J; junction bases unmatched: 17. Germline CDR1 reads SGHRS; CDR2 reads YFSETQ. CDR3 sequence reads: CASSIGTEALGSEKLFF. CDR3 coding DNA: TGCGCCAGCAGCATAGGGACAGAGGCCCTCGGTTCCGAAAAACTGTTTTTT.

This sequence joins TRBV6-5 and TRBJ2-7; 7 bases fit TRBD1. This CDR3 has 16 amino acids. The J segment lost 0 bases and the V segment lost 0 bases, leaving 5 bases of the junction unmatched. The germline V gene encodes CDR1 MNHEY and CDR2 SVGAGI. The CDR3: CASSYSKGASSYEQYF. CDR3 coding DNA: TGTGCCAGCAGTTACTCGAAGGGGGCCAGCTCCTACGAGCAGTACTTC.

This clone was recorded a few times. This CDR3 is CASSLGQVVKNIQYF. CDR3 in DNA: TGCGCCAGCAGCTTGGGACAGGTTGTTAAAAACATTCAGTACTTC. This chain connects TRBV5-1 to TRBJ2-4; the D gene is possibly TRBD1 (6 bases). Germline-derived CDR1 and CDR2 are SGHRS and YFSETQ. This CDR3 has 15 amino acids. V was cut by 0 bases and J by 4 bases, with 11 bases left in between.

This clone occurred a few times. The chain has TRBV18 and TRBJ1-1; D is unresolved. The CDR3 covers 16 residues. The V and J ends lost 1 base and 6 bases respectively, with 18 bases between them. From germline, CDR1 is KGHSH and CDR2 LQKENI. The CDR3 DNA reads as TGTGCCAGCTCACCACAACCAATGAGGTCCAACGCTGAAGCTTTCTTT. This codes for CASSPQPMRSNAEAFF.

Worth noting for this clone: This may arise from a read error, as a much more abundant clone is one base away. The chain recombines TRBV5-4 with TRBJ1-3; D is unresolved. In germline, CDR1 is SGHNT, CDR2 YYREEE (reference sequence). The V and J ends lost 0 bases and 0 bases respectively, with 4 bases between them. The CDR3 extends over 14 amino acids. CDR3 in amino acids: CASSLDSSGNTIYF. The CDR3 nucleotides read TGTGCCAGCAGCTTGGACAGCTCTGGAAACACCATATATTTT.